This entry concerns a single T cell receptor beta chain. Its target antigen remains unknown. No quality values exist for individual bases; no much larger clone is one base distant. This sample is drawn from a study of shared clonotypes between healthy human individuals (dated by TCRdb to the early 2020s). For the study in its entirety: The cohort comprised a couple of women and a few men aged 18 to 49 years. For each donor, CD4 naive and CD4 memory were each run on three plates, CD8 naive on two plates, and CD8 memory on one plate. Blood TCR repertoires of a handful of healthy adults were deeply sequenced to estimate repertoire size and the extent of clonotype sharing between individuals. Leukapheresis yielded between about 0.8 and 8.9 billion PBMCs per donor. Different laboratories and diverse techniques were used to prepare libraries and sequence TCR repertoires, to increase sequencing depth and limit assay-specific biases.

Measured from the cysteine to the phenylalanine, the CDR3 is 12 residues long. Here the CDR3 DNA is all that survives: 36 bases in frame from base 1. CDR1 and CDR2 were assigned from the germline V gene as MDHEN and SYDVKM. V and J lose 3 bases and 7 bases, and a span of 7 bases separates them. Using the deep immunoSEQ assay, TCR CDR3 regions were amplified from genomic DNA by multiplex PCR. Extracted genomic DNA from each cell subset was distributed evenly across all wells of several immunoSEQ 96-well plates, and each plate was treated as a replicate. Each replicate PCR for sorted subsets received approximately 200 ng genomic DNA, equal to tens of thousands of T cell genomes. Purified libraries were measured with a Qubit 3.0 fluorometer, size-checked on a Bioanalyzer 2100, and measured again with the KAPA Library Quantification kit. Each immunoSEQ 96-well plate was sequenced on its own single-read 150-cycle Illumina NextSeq 550 flow cell. Concerning the study's data processing: Because the immunoSEQ output held only junctional sequences and lacked quality scores, the filtering could not match the filtering applied to full-length reads. To assign V/J genes and CDR3, sequences were annotated against IMGT germline references using PyIR, a Python wrapper for IgBLAST v1.9. Reads with weak V/J assignments (E-value above 1e-6), missing CDR3, stop codons, out-of-frame junctions, or ambiguous translated residues were removed. V3J clonotypes were defined by identical inferred V gene, J gene, and CDR3 amino acid sequence. The percentage overlap between two repertoires was calculated by dividing the number of shared unique clonotypes by the size of the smaller repertoire. Repertoire richness was assessed with RTK rarefaction, the Chao1 estimator, and Recon v2.1 estimates of unobserved clonotypes. Generation probabilities for all TCRbeta clonotypes obtained by the gDNA method from a handful of donors were computed using OLGA. Not all clones reach the TCRdb copy of this immuneACCESS table, which keeps in-frame sequences only. Checked studies attribute under half of the gap to unresolved V genes and leave the rest unexplained. For V, J and clone size, that table is used; D and trimming come from the DNA. This sample comprises around 2.5 million clones, approximately 94% of them detected only once. In total, the top ten clones hold 0.36% of the sample.

The donors were healthy, HIV-negative adults with no recently reported acute infections or vaccinations. Only Caucasian adults living in Nashville, Tennessee, USA were represented among the donors. CD4+ T cells were enriched by magnetic negative selection, after which naive cells were positively selected on CD45RA and the negative fraction was taken as the memory subset. After blood collection by leukapheresis, PBMCs were isolated using Ficoll-Histopaque density gradient centrifugation and then cryopreserved in the vapor phase of liquid nitrogen. Analytical flow cytometry was used to check the purity and quantity of every magnetically sorted T cell population. From each sorted fraction, genomic DNA was isolated and quantified by UV absorbance on a Nanodrop 2000c. Beyond this particular receptor, the publication reports: Sampling was restricted to blood, and TCR repertoires in tissues likely differ from the TCR repertoires found in blood. The genetic and exposure-history diversity represented was limited by the small number of donors. About 5% of naive CD4, 3.5% of naive CD8, approximately 2.2% of memory CD4, and 0.4% of memory CD8 clonotypes were shared across a few donors. Incomplete sequencing was indicated by rarefaction of sorted-subset datasets, despite the large sequencing depth. Pairwise subsampling indicated that sequencing depth was expected to affect the degree of clonotype sharing among donors. Larger estimated clonotype richness was generally found for naive subsets than for memory subsets. Higher generation probabilities were observed for clonotypes shared by all four sorted-subset donors than for non-shared clonotypes.

Sequencing was done on a sample of naive CD4+ T cells from PBMCs. Per the publication, the cell subset or site label means: CD45RA+ positively selected. This receptor was obtained from a man younger than 30 in good health. Some clones in this sample may be carry-over from other donors' samples. Rearrangement joined TRBV28 to TRBJ2-1; the D gene lacks a confident call. The bases read TGTGCCAGCAGTTTTGAAAGGAATGAGCAGTTCTTC. This codes for CASSFERNEQFF. Here the CDR3 is joined to the reference TRBV28 and TRBJ2-1 genes, and the full variable domain is: DVKVTQSSRYLVKRTGEKVFLECVQDMDHENMFWYRQDPGLGLRLIYFSYDVKMKEKGDIPEGYSVSREKKERFSLILESASTNQTSMYLCASSFERNEQFFGPGTRLTVL.